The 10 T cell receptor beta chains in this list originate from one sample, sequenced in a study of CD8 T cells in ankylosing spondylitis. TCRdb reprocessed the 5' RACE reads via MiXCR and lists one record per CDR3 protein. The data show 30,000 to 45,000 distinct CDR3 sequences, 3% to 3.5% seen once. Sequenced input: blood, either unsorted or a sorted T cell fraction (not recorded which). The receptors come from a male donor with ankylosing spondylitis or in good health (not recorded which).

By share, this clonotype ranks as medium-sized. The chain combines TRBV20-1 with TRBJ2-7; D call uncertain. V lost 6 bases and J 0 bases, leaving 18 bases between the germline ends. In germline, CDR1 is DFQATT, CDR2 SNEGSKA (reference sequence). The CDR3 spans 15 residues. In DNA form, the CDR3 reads TGCAGTGCGACCTACGAGCCCAGGAGCTCCTACGAGCAGTACGTC. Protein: CSATYEPRSSYEQYV.

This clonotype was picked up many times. This CDR3 reads CASSVDPGYQETQYF. The CDR3 coding sequence is TGTGCCAGCAGCGTAGACCCGGGCTACCAAGAGACCCAGTACTTC. The genes are TRBV9 and TRBJ2-5; D is undetermined. CDR3 length equals 15 residues. Trimming removed 0 bases from V and 0 bases from J, with 9 bases in between. Germline assignment: CDR1 SGDLS and CDR2 YYNGEE. The entire variable domain, with the rest obtained from reference TRBV9 and TRBJ2-5, is as follows: DSGVTQTPKHLITATGQRVTLRCSPRSGDLSVYWYQQSLDQGLQFLIQYYNGEERAKGNILERFSAQQFPDLHSELNLSSLELGDSALYFCASSVDPGYQETQYFGPGTRLLVL.

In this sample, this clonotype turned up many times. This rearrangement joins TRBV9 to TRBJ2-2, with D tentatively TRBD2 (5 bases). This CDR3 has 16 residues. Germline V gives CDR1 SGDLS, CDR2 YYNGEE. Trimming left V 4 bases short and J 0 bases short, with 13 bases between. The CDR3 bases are TGTGCCAGCAGCCCCCCGGGGAGCACGAACACCGGGGAGCTGTTTTTT. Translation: CASSPPGSTNTGELFF.

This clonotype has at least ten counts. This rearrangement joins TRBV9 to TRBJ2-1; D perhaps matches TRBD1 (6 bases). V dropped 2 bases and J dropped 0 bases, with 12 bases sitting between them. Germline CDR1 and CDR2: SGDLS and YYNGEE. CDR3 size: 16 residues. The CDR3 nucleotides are TGTGCCAGCAGCGTGGGGACAATGAGCTCCTACAATGAGCAGTTCTTC. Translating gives CASSVGTMSSYNEQFF. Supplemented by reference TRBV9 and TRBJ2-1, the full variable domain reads DSGVTQTPKHLITATGQRVTLRCSPRSGDLSVYWYQQSLDQGLQFLIQYYNGEERAKGNILERFSAQQFPDLHSELNLSSLELGDSALYFCASSVGTMSSYNEQFFGPGTRLTVL.

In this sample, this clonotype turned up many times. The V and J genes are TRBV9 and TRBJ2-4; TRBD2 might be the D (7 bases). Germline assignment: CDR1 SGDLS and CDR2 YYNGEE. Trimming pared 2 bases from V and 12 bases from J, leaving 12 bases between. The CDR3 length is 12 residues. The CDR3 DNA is TGTGCCAGCAGCGTCTCGGGGGGACATCAGTACTTC. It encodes CASSVSGGHQYF.

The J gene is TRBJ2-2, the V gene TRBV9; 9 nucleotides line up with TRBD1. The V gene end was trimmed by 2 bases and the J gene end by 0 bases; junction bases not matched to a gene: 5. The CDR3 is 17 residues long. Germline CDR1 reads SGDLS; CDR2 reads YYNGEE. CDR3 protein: CASSVGDRASNTGELFF. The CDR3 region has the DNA TGTGCCAGCAGCGTGGGGGACAGGGCCTCGAACACCGGGGAGCTGTTTTTT.

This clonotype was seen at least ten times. CDR3 DNA sequence: TGTGCCAGCAGCGTAGGACGAAGCGGATATCAAGAGACCCAGTACTTC. Amino acids: CASSVGRSGYQETQYF. The gene calls are TRBV9 and TRBJ2-5, with D maybe TRBD2 (5 bases). The length of the CDR3 is 16 residues. Trimming took off 0 bases at V and 2 bases at J, with 14 bases between the two ends. Germline lookup yields CDR1 SGDLS and CDR2 YYNGEE. Complete variable domain (other parts from reference TRBV9 and TRBJ2-5): DSGVTQTPKHLITATGQRVTLRCSPRSGDLSVYWYQQSLDQGLQFLIQYYNGEERAKGNILERFSAQQFPDLHSELNLSSLELGDSALYFCASSVGRSGYQETQYFGPGTRLLVL.

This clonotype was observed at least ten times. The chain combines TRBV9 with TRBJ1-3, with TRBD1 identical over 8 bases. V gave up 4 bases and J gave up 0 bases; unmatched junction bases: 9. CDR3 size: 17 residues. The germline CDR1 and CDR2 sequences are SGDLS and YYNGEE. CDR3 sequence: CASSTRQGKSSGNTIYF. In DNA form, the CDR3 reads TGTGCCAGCAGCACTCGACAGGGGAAAAGCTCTGGAAACACCATATATTTT.

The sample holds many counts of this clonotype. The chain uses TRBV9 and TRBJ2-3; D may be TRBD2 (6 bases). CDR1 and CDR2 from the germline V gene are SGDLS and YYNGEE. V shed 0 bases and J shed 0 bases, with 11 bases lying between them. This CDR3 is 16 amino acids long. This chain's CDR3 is CASSVGDWISTDTQYF. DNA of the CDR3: TGTGCCAGCAGCGTAGGGGACTGGATAAGCACAGATACGCAGTATTTT.

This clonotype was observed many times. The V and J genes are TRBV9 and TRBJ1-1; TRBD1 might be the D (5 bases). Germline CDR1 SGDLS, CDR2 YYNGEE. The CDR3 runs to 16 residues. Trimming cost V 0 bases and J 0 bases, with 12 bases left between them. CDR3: CASSVVDRGLNTEAFF. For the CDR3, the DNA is TGTGCCAGCAGCGTAGTCGATAGGGGTTTGAACACTGAAGCTTTCTTT.